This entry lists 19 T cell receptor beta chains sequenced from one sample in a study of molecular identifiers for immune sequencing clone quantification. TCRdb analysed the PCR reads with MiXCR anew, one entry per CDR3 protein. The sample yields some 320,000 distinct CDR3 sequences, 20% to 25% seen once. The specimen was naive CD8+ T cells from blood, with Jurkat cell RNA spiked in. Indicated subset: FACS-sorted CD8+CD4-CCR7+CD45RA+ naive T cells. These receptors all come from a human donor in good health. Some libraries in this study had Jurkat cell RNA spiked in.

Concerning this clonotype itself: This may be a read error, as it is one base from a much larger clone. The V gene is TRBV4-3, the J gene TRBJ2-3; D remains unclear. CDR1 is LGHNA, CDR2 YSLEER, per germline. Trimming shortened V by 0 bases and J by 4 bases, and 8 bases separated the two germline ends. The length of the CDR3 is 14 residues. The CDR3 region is CASSQDMTADTQYF. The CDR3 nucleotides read TGCGCCAGCAGCCAAGATATGACCGCAGATACGCAGTATTTT.

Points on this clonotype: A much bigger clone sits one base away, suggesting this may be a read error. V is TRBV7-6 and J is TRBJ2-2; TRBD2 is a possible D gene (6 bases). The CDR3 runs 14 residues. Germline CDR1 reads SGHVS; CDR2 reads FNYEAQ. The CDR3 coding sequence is TGTGCCAGCAGTCTAGCGTATTCGACCGGGGTGCTGTTTTTT. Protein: CASSLAYSTGVLFF.

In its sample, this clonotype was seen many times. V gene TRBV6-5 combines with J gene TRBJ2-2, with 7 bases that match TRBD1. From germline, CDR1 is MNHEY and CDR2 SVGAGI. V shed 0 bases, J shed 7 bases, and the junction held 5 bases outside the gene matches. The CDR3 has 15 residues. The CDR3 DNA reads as TGTGCCAGCAGTTACTCGAGACAGGGAATCGGGGAGCTGTTTTTT. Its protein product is CASSYSRQGIGELFF.

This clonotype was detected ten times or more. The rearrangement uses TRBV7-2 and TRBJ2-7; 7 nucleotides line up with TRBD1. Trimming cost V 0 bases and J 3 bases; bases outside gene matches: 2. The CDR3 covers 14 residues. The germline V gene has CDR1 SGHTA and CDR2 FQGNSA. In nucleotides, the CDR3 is TGTGCCAGCAGCTTAGCTACAGGGGACTACGAGCAGTACTTC. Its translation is CASSLATGDYEQYF.

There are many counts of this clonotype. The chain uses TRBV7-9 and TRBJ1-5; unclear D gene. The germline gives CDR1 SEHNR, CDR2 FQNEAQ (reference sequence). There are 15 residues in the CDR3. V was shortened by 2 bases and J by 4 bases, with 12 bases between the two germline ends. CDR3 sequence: CASSLSTTGNQPQHF. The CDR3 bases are TGTGCCAGCAGCTTATCGACGACGGGGAATCAGCCCCAGCATTTT.

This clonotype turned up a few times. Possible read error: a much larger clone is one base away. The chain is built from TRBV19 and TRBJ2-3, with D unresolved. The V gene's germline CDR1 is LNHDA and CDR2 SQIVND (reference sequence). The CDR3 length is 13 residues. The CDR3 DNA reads TGTGCCAGTGGTATCGTCTACACAGATACGCAGTATTTT. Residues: CASGIVYTDTQYF.

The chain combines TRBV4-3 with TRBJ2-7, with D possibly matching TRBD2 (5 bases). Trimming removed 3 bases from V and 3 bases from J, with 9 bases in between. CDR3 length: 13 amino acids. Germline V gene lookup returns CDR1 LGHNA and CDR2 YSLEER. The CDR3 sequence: CASSHGSDYEQYF. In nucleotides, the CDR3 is TGCGCCAGCAGCCACGGTAGCGACTACGAGCAGTACTTC.

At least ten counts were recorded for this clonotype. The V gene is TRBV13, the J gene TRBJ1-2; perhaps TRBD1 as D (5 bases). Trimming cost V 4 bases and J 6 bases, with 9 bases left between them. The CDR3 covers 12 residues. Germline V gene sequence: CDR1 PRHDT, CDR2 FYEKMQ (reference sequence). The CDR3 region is CASSYGTDGYTF. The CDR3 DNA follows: TGTGCCAGCAGCTACGGGACGGATGGCTACACCTTC.

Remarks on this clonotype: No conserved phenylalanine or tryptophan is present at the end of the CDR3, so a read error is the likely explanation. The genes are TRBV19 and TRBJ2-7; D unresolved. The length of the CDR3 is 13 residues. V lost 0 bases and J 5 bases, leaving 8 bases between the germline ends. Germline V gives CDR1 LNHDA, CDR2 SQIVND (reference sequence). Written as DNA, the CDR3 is TGTGCCAGTAGTATAGATTTCCCTAACGAGCAGTACTAC. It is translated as CASSIDFPNEQYY.

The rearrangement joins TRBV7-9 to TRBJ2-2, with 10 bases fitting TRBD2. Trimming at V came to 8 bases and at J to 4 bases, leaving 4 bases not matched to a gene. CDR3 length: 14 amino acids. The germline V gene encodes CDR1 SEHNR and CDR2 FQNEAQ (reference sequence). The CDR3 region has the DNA TGTGCCAGCCCTAGCGGGAGTCGCACCGGGGAGCTGTTTTTT. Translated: CASPSGSRTGELFF.

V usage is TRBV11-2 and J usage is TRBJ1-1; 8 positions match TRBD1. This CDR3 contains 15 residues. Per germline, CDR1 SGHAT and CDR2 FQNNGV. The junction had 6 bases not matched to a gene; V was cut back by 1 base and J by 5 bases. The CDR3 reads CASSLVNRGETEAFF. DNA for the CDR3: TGTGCCAGCAGCTTAGTTAACAGGGGGGAGACTGAAGCTTTCTTT.

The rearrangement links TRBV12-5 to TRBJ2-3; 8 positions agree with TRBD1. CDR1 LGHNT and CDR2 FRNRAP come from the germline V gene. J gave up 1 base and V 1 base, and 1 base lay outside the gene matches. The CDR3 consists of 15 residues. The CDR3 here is CASGLATGGTDTQYF. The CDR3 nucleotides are TGTGCTAGTGGTTTGGCGACAGGGGGCACAGATACGCAGTATTTT.

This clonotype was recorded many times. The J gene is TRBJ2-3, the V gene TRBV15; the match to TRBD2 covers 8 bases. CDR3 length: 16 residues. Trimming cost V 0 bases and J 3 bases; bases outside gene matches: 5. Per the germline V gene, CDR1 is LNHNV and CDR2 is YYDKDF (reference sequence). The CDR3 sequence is CATSRDTAGVTDTQYF. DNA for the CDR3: TGTGCCACCAGCAGAGATACAGCGGGAGTAACAGATACGCAGTATTTT.

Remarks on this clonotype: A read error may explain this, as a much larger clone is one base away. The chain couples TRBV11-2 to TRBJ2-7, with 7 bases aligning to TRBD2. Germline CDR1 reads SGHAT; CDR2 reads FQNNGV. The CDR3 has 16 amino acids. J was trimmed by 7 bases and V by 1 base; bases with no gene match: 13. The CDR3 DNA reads TGTGCCAGCAGCTTAGGGGGCGGGAGCCCCTACAATGAGCAGTACTTC. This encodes CASSLGGGSPYNEQYF.

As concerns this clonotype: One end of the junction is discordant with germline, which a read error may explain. The CDR3 protein is CASSSPPGTQSSYNVQFF. DNA of the CDR3: TGTGCCAGCAGTTCCCCACCCGGGACTCAAAGCTCCTACAATGTGCAGTTCTTC. The chain has TRBV27 and TRBJ2-1, with D possibly TRBD2 on 6 matching bases. Per the germline V gene, CDR1 is MNHEY and CDR2 is SMNVEV (reference sequence). CDR3 length: 18 amino acids.

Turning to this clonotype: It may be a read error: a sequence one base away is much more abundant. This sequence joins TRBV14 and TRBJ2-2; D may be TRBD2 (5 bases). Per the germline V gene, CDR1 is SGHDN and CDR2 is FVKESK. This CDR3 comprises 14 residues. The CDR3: CASSPASRTGELVF. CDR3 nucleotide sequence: TGTGCCAGCAGCCCCGCGTCTCGCACCGGGGAGCTGGTTTTT. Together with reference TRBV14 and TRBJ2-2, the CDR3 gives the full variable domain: EAGVTQFPSHSVIEKGQTVTLRCDPISGHDNLYWYRRVMGKEIKFLLHFVKESKQDESGMPNNRFLAERTGGTYSTLKVQPAELEDSGVYFCASSPASRTGELVFGEGSRLTVL.

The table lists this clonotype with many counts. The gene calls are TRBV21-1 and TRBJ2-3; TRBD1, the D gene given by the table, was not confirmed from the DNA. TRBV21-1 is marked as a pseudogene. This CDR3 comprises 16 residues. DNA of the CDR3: TGTGCCAGCCGAACGAACAGGGACTTTTGGACAGATACGCAGTATTTT. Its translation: CASRTNRDFWTDTQYF.

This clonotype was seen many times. This CDR3 reads CATSGRGDEKLFF. The DNA for the CDR3 is TGTGCCACCAGCGGAAGGGGGGATGAAAAACTGTTTTTT. The V gene is TRBV15, the J gene TRBJ1-4, with D perhaps TRBD1 (6 bases). There are 13 residues in the CDR3. Trimming shortened V by 5 bases and J by 6 bases, and 10 bases separated the two germline ends. CDR1 and CDR2 (germline): LNHNV, YYDKDF (reference sequence).

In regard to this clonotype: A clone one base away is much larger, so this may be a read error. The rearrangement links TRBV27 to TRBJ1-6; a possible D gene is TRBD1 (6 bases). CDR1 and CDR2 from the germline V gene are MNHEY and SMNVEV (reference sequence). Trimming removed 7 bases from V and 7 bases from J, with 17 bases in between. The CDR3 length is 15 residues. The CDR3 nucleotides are TGTGCCAGCAAAGGAGACAGGATCCCCAATTCACCCCTCCACTTT. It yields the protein CASKGDRIPNSPLHF.